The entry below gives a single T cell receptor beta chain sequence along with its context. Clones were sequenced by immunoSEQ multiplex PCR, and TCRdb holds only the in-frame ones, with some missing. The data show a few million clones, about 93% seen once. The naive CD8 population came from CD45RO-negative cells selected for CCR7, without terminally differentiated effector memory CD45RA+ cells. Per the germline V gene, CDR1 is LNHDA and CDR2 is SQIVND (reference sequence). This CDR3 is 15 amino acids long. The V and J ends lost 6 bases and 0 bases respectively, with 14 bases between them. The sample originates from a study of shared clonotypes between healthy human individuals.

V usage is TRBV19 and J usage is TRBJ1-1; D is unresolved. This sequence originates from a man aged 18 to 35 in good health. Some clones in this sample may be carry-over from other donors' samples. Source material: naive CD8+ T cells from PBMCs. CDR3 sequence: CASSGVRTVNTEAFF. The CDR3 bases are TGTGCCAGTAGCGGGGTGAGGACGGTGAACACTGAAGCTTTCTTT.